Shown below are 12 T cell receptor beta chains from a single sample sequenced in a study of radiotherapy plus CTLA-4 blockade in lung cancer. Using immunoSEQ multiplex PCR, the repertoire was profiled, and TCRdb retains in-frame clones only, with some absent. The table shows roughly 98,000 clones, with approximately 78% occurring only once. Sequencing used peripheral blood, obtained from a patient treated with radiotherapy plus ipilimumab. These receptors were collected from a human donor with non-small cell lung cancer who had a partial response to radiotherapy plus ipilimumab.

This clone was recorded once. The CDR3 coding sequence is TGTGCCAGCAGCTTAGTAGGGACTAGTTGGTTCTTC. Translation gives CASSLVGTSWFF. The chain combines TRBV7-2 with TRBJ2-1; the match to TRBD2 covers 8 bases. V lost 1 base to trimming and J lost 15 bases; unmatched junction nucleotides: 5. This CDR3 contains 12 residues. Per the germline V gene, CDR1 is SGHTA and CDR2 is FQGNSA.

This clone was seen a single time. V is TRBV11-2 and J is TRBJ2-5; the match to TRBD1 covers 7 bases. This CDR3 is built from 14 residues. CDR1 and CDR2 (germline): SGHAT, FQNNGV. V dropped 0 bases and J dropped 5; count of bases not matched to a gene: 3. CDR3 coding DNA: TGTGCCAGCAGCTTAGAAGGGGGCTGGGAGACCCAGTACTTC. It is translated as CASSLEGGWETQYF.

The CDR3: CASSTTGGRNGYTF. The CDR3 region has the DNA TGTGCCAGTAGCACTACAGGGGGCAGGAATGGCTACACCTTC. V and J are TRBV19 and TRBJ1-2, with TRBD1 identical over 9 bases. The CDR3 covers 14 residues. Germline V CDR1 and CDR2: LNHDA, SQIVND (reference sequence). V lost 6 bases, J lost 6 bases, and 8 bases stayed unmatched.

The chain recombines TRBV7-9 with TRBJ2-3; weak D call: TRBD1 (5 bases). The V and J ends lost 1 base and 4 bases respectively, with 12 bases between them. Germline V gene sequence: CDR1 SEHNR, CDR2 FQNEAQ (reference sequence). CDR3 length: 15 residues. In DNA form, the CDR3 reads TGTGCCAGCAGCTTAGTGCAGGGATCGGCAGATACGCAGTATTTT. Protein: CASSLVQGSADTQYF.

The chain carries TRBV5-1 and TRBJ1-1; D possibly corresponds to TRBD1 (5 bases). The CDR3 sequence is 14 residues long. Germline lookup yields CDR1 SGHRS and CDR2 YFSETQ. V lost 6 bases and J lost 3, with 15 bases in between. In DNA, the CDR3 is TGCGCCAGCACCCAAGATGGGGGGTACACTGAAGCTTTCTTT. As protein: CASTQDGGYTEAFF.

This rearrangement joins TRBV29-1 to TRBJ2-1, with 8 bases lining up with TRBD2. CDR3 size: 14 residues. Germline assignment: CDR1 SQVTM and CDR2 ANQGSEA. The V and J ends lost 7 bases and 5 bases, in that order; junction bases with no gene match: 10. The CDR3 loop reads CSAAQREIHNEQFF. Here the CDR3 DNA reads TGCAGCGCCGCTCAGCGGGAGATCCACAATGAGCAGTTCTTC.

The chain couples TRBV5-1 to TRBJ2-1; 8 nucleotides align to TRBD1. The CDR3 has 14 amino acids. Germline lookup yields CDR1 SGHRS and CDR2 YFSETQ. J lost 7 bases, V lost 1 base, and 4 bases had no gene match. CDR3 DNA sequence: TGCGCCAGCAGCTTGTCCCAGGGGGCTAATGAGCAGTTCTTC. It is translated as CASSLSQGANEQFF.

The V call is TRBV7-3, the J call TRBJ2-3, with 8 bases identical to TRBD2. The CDR3 runs 15 residues. V trimming: 5 bases; J trimming: 6 bases; junction bases outside the gene matches: 10. Germline-derived CDR1 and CDR2 are SGHTA and FQGTGA. CDR3 loop: CASSRTAGELDTQYF. The CDR3 region has the DNA TGTGCCAGCAGCCGTACAGCGGGAGAACTGGATACGCAGTATTTT.

The gene calls are TRBV4-1 and TRBJ1-4; D is ambiguous. This CDR3 has 15 amino acids. CDR1 and CDR2 (germline): MGHRA, YSYEKL. V was cut by 1 base and J by 8 bases, with 14 bases left in between. The CDR3 sequence is CASSQGMRVYEKLFF. The CDR3 DNA reads as TGCGCCAGCAGCCAAGGGATGAGGGTTTACGAAAAACTGTTTTTT.

This sequence joins TRBV19 and TRBJ2-1; 7 bases are a match to TRBD1. CDR3 length: 17 residues. The V gene's germline CDR1 is LNHDA and CDR2 SQIVND (reference sequence). V lost 0 bases and J lost 2; bases outside the gene matches: 7. CDR3: CASSIDADRVPYNEQFF. Here the CDR3 DNA reads TGTGCCAGTAGTATAGATGCCGACAGGGTCCCCTACAATGAGCAGTTCTTC.

This chain uses TRBV2 with TRBJ1-1, with D possibly TRBD1 on 5 matching bases. V lost 6 bases and J lost 1, with 18 bases in between. The germline gives CDR1 SNHLY, CDR2 FYNNEI. The CDR3 totals 16 residues. Here the CDR3 DNA reads TGTGCCAGCAGGATAGGGAGGTCCCAGGGGAACACTGAAGCTTTCTTT. Residues: CASRIGRSQGNTEAFF.

This clone came up a few times. The chain has TRBV28 and TRBJ2-1; 9 nucleotides line up with TRBD2. Germline loops: CDR1 MDHEN, CDR2 SYDVKM. The CDR3 consists of 15 residues. V lost 6 bases to trimming and J lost 4 bases; unmatched junction nucleotides: 7. The CDR3 is CASRATSGIYNEQFF. CDR3 in DNA: TGTGCCAGCAGGGCGACTAGCGGAATATACAATGAGCAGTTCTTC.